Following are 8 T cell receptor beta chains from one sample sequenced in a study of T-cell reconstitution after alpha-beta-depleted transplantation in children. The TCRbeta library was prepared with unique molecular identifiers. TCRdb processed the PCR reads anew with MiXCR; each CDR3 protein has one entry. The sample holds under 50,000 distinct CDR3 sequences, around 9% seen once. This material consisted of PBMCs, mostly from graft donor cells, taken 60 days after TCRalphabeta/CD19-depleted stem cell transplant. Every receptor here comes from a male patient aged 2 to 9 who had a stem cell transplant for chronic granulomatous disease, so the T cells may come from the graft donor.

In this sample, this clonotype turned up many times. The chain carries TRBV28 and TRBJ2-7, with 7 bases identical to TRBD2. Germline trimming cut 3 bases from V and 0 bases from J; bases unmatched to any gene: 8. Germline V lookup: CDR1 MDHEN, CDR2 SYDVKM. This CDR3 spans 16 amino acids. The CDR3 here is CASSFPALASSYEQYF. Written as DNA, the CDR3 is TGTGCCAGCAGTTTCCCAGCACTAGCGAGCTCCTACGAGCAGTACTTC.

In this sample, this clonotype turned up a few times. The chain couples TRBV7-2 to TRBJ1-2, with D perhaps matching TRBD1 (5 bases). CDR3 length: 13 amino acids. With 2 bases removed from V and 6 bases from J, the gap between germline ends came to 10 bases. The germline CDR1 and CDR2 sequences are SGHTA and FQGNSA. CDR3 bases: TGTGCCAGCAGCTTACGTGACAGAGATGGCTACACCTTC. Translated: CASSLRDRDGYTF.

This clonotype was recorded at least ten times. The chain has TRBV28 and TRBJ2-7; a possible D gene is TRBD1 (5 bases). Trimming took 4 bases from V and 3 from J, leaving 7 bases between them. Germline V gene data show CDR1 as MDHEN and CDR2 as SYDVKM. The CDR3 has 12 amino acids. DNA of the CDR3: TGTGCCAGCAGTTCGACAGACTACGAGCAGTACTTC. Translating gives CASSSTDYEQYF.

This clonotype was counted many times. CDR3 nucleotides: TGTGCCAGCCGGGGTCGGCGAACTGAAGCTTTCTTT. Amino acids: CASRGRRTEAFF. This chain uses TRBV3-1 with TRBJ1-1; D is ambiguous. The CDR3 loop spans 12 amino acids. V was shortened by 8 bases and J by 5 bases, with 12 bases between the two germline ends. Germline CDR1 and CDR2: LGHDT and YNNKEL (reference sequence).

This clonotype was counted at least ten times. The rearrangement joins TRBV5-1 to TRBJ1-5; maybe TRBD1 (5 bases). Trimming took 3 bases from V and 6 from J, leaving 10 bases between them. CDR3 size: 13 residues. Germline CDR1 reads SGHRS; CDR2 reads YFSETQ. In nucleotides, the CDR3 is TGCGCCAGCAGCTCCTCTGGGGGTCAGCCCCAGCATTTT. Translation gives CASSSSGGQPQHF.

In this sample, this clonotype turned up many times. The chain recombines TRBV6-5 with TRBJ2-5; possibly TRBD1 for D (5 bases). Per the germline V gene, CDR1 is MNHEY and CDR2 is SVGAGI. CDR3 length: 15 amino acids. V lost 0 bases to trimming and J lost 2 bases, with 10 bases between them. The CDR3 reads CASSYSYRQQETQYF. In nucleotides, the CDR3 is TGTGCCAGCAGTTACTCGTACAGGCAACAAGAGACCCAGTACTTC.

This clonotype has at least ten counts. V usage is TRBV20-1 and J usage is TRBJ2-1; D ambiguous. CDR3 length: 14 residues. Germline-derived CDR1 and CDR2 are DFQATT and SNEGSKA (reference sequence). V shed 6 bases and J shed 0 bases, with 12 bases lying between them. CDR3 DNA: TGCAGTGCCAGACTCCTGAGCTCCTACAATGAGCAGTTCTTC. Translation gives CSARLLSSYNEQFF.

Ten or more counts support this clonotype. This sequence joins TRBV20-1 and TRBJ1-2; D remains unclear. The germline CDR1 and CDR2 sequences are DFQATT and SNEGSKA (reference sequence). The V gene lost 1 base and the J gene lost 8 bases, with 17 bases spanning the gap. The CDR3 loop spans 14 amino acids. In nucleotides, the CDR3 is TGCAGTGCTAGAGCATTAGTCTGGGAGGGAGGCTACACCTTC. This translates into CSARALVWEGGYTF.